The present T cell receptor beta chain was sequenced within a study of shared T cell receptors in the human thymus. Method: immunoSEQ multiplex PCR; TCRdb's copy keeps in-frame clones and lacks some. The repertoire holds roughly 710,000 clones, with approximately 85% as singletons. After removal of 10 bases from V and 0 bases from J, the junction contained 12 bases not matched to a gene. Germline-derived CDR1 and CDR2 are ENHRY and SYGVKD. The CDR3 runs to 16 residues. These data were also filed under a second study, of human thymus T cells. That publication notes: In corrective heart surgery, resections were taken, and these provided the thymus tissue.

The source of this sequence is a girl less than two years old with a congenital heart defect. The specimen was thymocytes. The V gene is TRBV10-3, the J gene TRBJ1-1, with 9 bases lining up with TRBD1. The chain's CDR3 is CASSGQGLDMNTEAFF. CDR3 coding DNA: TGTGCCAGCTCGGGACAGGGTCTAGACATGAACACTGAAGCTTTCTTT.